This T cell receptor beta chain is from a study of T-cell memory formation after mild COVID-19. Overall study results and limits: There was a balanced CD4/CD8 profile in clones contracting day 15 to 85, and later expanders leaned CD4+.

In germline, CDR1 is MGHRA, CDR2 YSYEKL. Trimming at V came to 5 bases and at J to 0 bases, leaving 9 bases not matched to a gene. This CDR3 has 17 residues. This clonotype was seen once. Its matching antigen is unknown. MiXCR, applied by TCRdb to the 5' RACE reads, yields one record per CDR3 protein. This table has 500,000 to 550,000 distinct CDR3 sequences, around 20% appearing once. The sequenced sample consisted of PBMCs or a T cell subset sorted from them (not recorded which). The sequence was collected from an adult woman who had mild COVID-19 (a few samples of this study predate the infection). Cell type and time point are not known. The V and J genes are TRBV4-1 and TRBJ1-2; 10 nucleotides agree with TRBD1. CDR3 DNA sequence: TGCGCCAGCAGCGCCCGACGACAGGGGGCCCCTAACTATGGCTACACCTTC. The encoded protein is CASSARRQGAPNYGYTF.